These T cell receptor beta chains were read from a single sample in a study of blood T cell repertoires in COVID-19. Measured with immunoSEQ multiplex PCR; TCRdb has only the in-frame clones, and not every one. The sample includes 300,000 or so clones, about 88% seen only once; the top ten take roughly 0.94%. Material for sequencing was PBMCs or T cells enriched from blood (not recorded which). The source is a woman younger than 45 who had recovered from COVID-19. Each CDR3 is given with its conserved first and last residue. Each record gives: CDR3 DNA, CDR3 protein, V gene, J gene, D gene, clone size. A D gene is named only where the DNA matches it firmly. Only some rows state a clone size, as once, few, many or a class for expanded clones.

CDR3nt: TGTGCCAGCAGCGCGACCTCGGACAGGGCCACCTACGAGCAGTACTTC
CDR3aa: CASSATSDRATYEQYF
v_gene: TRBV9
j_gene: TRBJ2-7
d_gene: TRBD1
abundance: once

CDR3nt: TGTGCCAGCAGTTTACCGGGACAGGGTCCCGGGCAGCCCCAGCATTTT
CDR3aa: CASSLPGQGPGQPQHF
v_gene: TRBV28
j_gene: TRBJ1-5
d_gene: TRBD1
abundance: -

CDR3nt: TGTGCCAGTAGTATCGACGGGTGGAATTCACCCCTCCACTTT
CDR3aa: CASSIDGWNSPLHF
v_gene: TRBV19
j_gene: TRBJ1-6
d_gene: -
abundance: -

CDR3nt: TGTGCCAGCAGTGAACACAGGGGGAACACTGAAGCTTTCTTT
CDR3aa: CASSEHRGNTEAFF
v_gene: TRBV25-1
j_gene: TRBJ1-1
d_gene: TRBD1
abundance: -

CDR3nt: TGTGCCAGCAGTGAACCCTCGGTGGAGGGAAGGGAAAAACTGTTTTTT
CDR3aa: CASSEPSVEGREKLFF
v_gene: TRBV2
j_gene: TRBJ1-4
d_gene: -
abundance: -

CDR3nt: TGTGCCAGCAGCCAAGGTGAGGGGGTGGCCCAGCATTTT
CDR3aa: CASSQGEGVAQHF
v_gene: TRBV3-1/TRBV3-2
j_gene: TRBJ1-5
d_gene: -
abundance: -

CDR3nt: TGTGCCAGCAGCCGCGTCGGGGAGGCGACACCCCTCCACTTT
CDR3aa: CASSRVGEATPLHF
v_gene: TRBV7-9
j_gene: TRBJ1-6
d_gene: -
abundance: -

CDR3nt: TGTGCCAGCTCACCCGTGGGCTCCGGGGCCAACGTCCTGACTTTC
CDR3aa: CASSPVGSGANVLTF
v_gene: TRBV18
j_gene: TRBJ2-6
d_gene: -
abundance: -

CDR3nt: TGTGCCAGCAGCATACTAAGGACAGGGAGAATCGGCGGGGAGCTGTTTTTT
CDR3aa: CASSILRTGRIGGELFF
v_gene: TRBV13
j_gene: TRBJ2-2
d_gene: TRBD1
abundance: once

CDR3nt: TGTGCCAGCAGCTTAAAGGGGTCGAACACTGAAGCTTTCTTT
CDR3aa: CASSLKGSNTEAFF
v_gene: TRBV7-6
j_gene: TRBJ1-1
d_gene: -
abundance: -

CDR3nt: TGTGCCAGCAGTGAACAGGGGGGTGGTGGAAACATTCAGTACTTC
CDR3aa: CASSEQGGGGNIQYF
v_gene: TRBV6-1
j_gene: TRBJ2-4
d_gene: -
abundance: once

CDR3nt: TGTGCCATCAGCCCCTCGAAGGGGGACAATGCCTACGAGCAGTACTTC
CDR3aa: CAISPSKGDNAYEQYF
v_gene: TRBV10-3
j_gene: TRBJ2-7
d_gene: -
abundance: -

CDR3nt: TGTGCCAGCAAAAAGGGGTCACCCTATGGCTACACCTTC
CDR3aa: CASKKGSPYGYTF
v_gene: TRBV6-5
j_gene: TRBJ1-2
d_gene: -
abundance: -

CDR3nt: TGCGCCAGCAGCTGGCGGGGGACAGGGGAGGATGGCTACACCTTC
CDR3aa: CASSWRGTGEDGYTF
v_gene: TRBV5-1
j_gene: TRBJ1-2
d_gene: TRBD1
abundance: once

CDR3nt: TGTGCCAGCAGCTTAGAAACTAGCGGGGGGTACGGAGATACGCAGTATTTT
CDR3aa: CASSLETSGGYGDTQYF
v_gene: TRBV11-2
j_gene: TRBJ2-3
d_gene: TRBD2
abundance: -

CDR3nt: TGTGCCAGCAGCCAAGAACTCTTAACCTCTGGGGCCAACGTCCTGACTTTC
CDR3aa: CASSQELLTSGANVLTF
v_gene: TRBV14
j_gene: TRBJ2-6
d_gene: -
abundance: -

CDR3nt: TGCGCCAGCAGCCCGGGAGGGGGGGCACAGAGCATGAACACTGAAGCTTTCTTT
CDR3aa: CASSPGGGAQSMNTEAFF
v_gene: TRBV5-1
j_gene: TRBJ1-1
d_gene: -
abundance: -

CDR3nt: TGTGCCAGTACTCAAGGGATGACTAGCGGGAAACAGTACTTC
CDR3aa: CASTQGMTSGKQYF
v_gene: TRBV19
j_gene: TRBJ2-5
d_gene: TRBD2
abundance: -

CDR3nt: TGTGCCAGTAGTGCCCCCAGAGGACAGCTAACTTATGGCTACACCTTC
CDR3aa: CASSAPRGQLTYGYTF
v_gene: TRBV19
j_gene: TRBJ1-2
d_gene: -
abundance: -

CDR3nt: TGTGCCAGCAGTGAGAGGCGGAACACCATATATTTT
CDR3aa: CASSERRNTIYF
v_gene: TRBV2
j_gene: TRBJ1-3
d_gene: -
abundance: -

CDR3nt: TGCGCCAGCAGCCAAGATTTGGGACTCCAGAACACTGAAGCTTTCTTT
CDR3aa: CASSQDLGLQNTEAFF
v_gene: TRBV4-3
j_gene: TRBJ1-1
d_gene: -
abundance: -

CDR3nt: TGTGCCAGCAGTCCCCCGGGGACAGGGACCTACGAGCAGTACTTC
CDR3aa: CASSPPGTGTYEQYF
v_gene: TRBV27
j_gene: TRBJ2-7
d_gene: TRBD1
abundance: -

CDR3nt: TGTGCCAGCAGTTTCGGGACAGGGTTGCGTCAAGATCAGCCCCAACATTTT
CDR3aa: CASSFGTGLRQDQPQHF
v_gene: TRBV7-9
j_gene: TRBJ1-5
d_gene: TRBD1
abundance: -

CDR3nt: TGCGCCAGCAGCTCGGGACAGGGGGTGTCTCTGGACGAGCAGTACTTC
CDR3aa: CASSSGQGVSLDEQYF
v_gene: TRBV5-1
j_gene: TRBJ2-7
d_gene: TRBD1
abundance: -

CDR3nt: TGTGCCAGCAGTTACTCTCGGGGTGGGGTGGATCAGCCCCAGCATTTT
CDR3aa: CASSYSRGGVDQPQHF
v_gene: TRBV6-5
j_gene: TRBJ1-5
d_gene: -
abundance: few

CDR3nt: TGTGCCAGAAGTCCGAACAGGGCTTTAGGGGAGACCCAGTACTTC
CDR3aa: CARSPNRALGETQYF
v_gene: TRBV5-3
j_gene: TRBJ2-5
d_gene: -
abundance: -

CDR3nt: TGTGCCAGCAGTTACTCACAGGAGAACACTGAAGCTTTCTTT
CDR3aa: CASSYSQENTEAFF
v_gene: TRBV6-5
j_gene: TRBJ1-1
d_gene: -
abundance: few

CDR3nt: TGTGCCAGTAGCGACAGGGGAAATCAGCCCCAGCATTTT
CDR3aa: CASSDRGNQPQHF
v_gene: TRBV19
j_gene: TRBJ1-5
d_gene: TRBD1
abundance: -

CDR3nt: TGCAGCGTTGAAGCCCCAGGGAACTATGGCTACACCTTC
CDR3aa: CSVEAPGNYGYTF
v_gene: TRBV29-1
j_gene: TRBJ1-2
d_gene: -
abundance: -

CDR3nt: TGTGCCAGCAGCTCAGTGTGGAATCAGCCCCAGCATTTT
CDR3aa: CASSSVWNQPQHF
v_gene: TRBV7-2
j_gene: TRBJ1-5
d_gene: -
abundance: -

CDR3nt: TGTGCCAGCAGCTCCGGACAGTCCTACGAGCAGTACTTC
CDR3aa: CASSSGQSYEQYF
v_gene: TRBV6-5
j_gene: TRBJ2-7
d_gene: -
abundance: -

CDR3nt: TGTGCCAGCAGCTCCGTCGGGACTAGCGACGAGCAGTACTTC
CDR3aa: CASSSVGTSDEQYF
v_gene: TRBV7-9
j_gene: TRBJ2-7
d_gene: TRBD2
abundance: -

CDR3nt: TGTGCCAGCAGCGCCACTAGCGGGGGGGCTGAGGCTTACTACGAGCAGTACTTC
CDR3aa: CASSATSGGAEAYYEQYF
v_gene: TRBV2
j_gene: TRBJ2-7
d_gene: TRBD2
abundance: -

CDR3nt: TGTGCCAGCAGCTTAGACCTCGGGGATGAAGCTTTCTTT
CDR3aa: CASSLDLGDEAFF
v_gene: TRBV7-9
j_gene: TRBJ1-1
d_gene: -
abundance: -

CDR3nt: TGTGCCAGCAGCCGGGACAGAGAACATGAAAAACTGTTTTTT
CDR3aa: CASSRDREHEKLFF
v_gene: TRBV2
j_gene: TRBJ1-4
d_gene: TRBD1
abundance: -

CDR3nt: TGTGCCAGCAGTGCAACAGGGCTCTCTGAAGCTTTCTTT
CDR3aa: CASSATGLSEAFF
v_gene: TRBV25-1
j_gene: TRBJ1-1
d_gene: -
abundance: few

CDR3nt: TGTGCCACCAGTGATTTCAGTAATTCACCCCTCCACTTT
CDR3aa: CATSDFSNSPLHF
v_gene: TRBV24-1
j_gene: TRBJ1-6
d_gene: -
abundance: -

CDR3nt: TGTGCCAGCTCACCCACACAGGGTGGGATCACTGAAGCTTTCTTT
CDR3aa: CASSPTQGGITEAFF
v_gene: TRBV18
j_gene: TRBJ1-1
d_gene: -
abundance: -

CDR3nt: TGCGCCAGCAGCTCGGACAGGGCCACAGGTGGTTCACCCCTCCACTTT
CDR3aa: CASSSDRATGGSPLHF
v_gene: TRBV5-1
j_gene: TRBJ1-6
d_gene: TRBD1
abundance: -

CDR3nt: TGCGCCAGCAGCAAACAGACAGGGGGCCACTACGAGCAGTACTTC
CDR3aa: CASSKQTGGHYEQYF
v_gene: TRBV4-3
j_gene: TRBJ2-7
d_gene: TRBD1
abundance: -

CDR3nt: TGTGCCACCAGCAGAGATATGAACTCCGCTTACAATGAGCAGTTCTTC
CDR3aa: CATSRDMNSAYNEQFF
v_gene: TRBV15
j_gene: TRBJ2-1
d_gene: -
abundance: -

CDR3nt: TGTGCCAGCACCGCACAGGGGAGCTCTGGAAACACCATATATTTT
CDR3aa: CASTAQGSSGNTIYF
v_gene: TRBV2
j_gene: TRBJ1-3
d_gene: TRBD1
abundance: once

CDR3nt: TGTGCCAGCAGCTTACTGCTTCAGAGCACAGATACGCAGTATTTT
CDR3aa: CASSLLLQSTDTQYF
v_gene: TRBV7-9
j_gene: TRBJ2-3
d_gene: -
abundance: few

CDR3nt: TGTGCCAGCAGTTTAGAACTAAGCTCCTACAATGAGCAGTTCTTC
CDR3aa: CASSLELSSYNEQFF
v_gene: TRBV28
j_gene: TRBJ2-1
d_gene: -
abundance: -

CDR3nt: TGCGCCAGCAGCTTGGACAGGGGGGACATTCAGTACTTC
CDR3aa: CASSLDRGDIQYF
v_gene: TRBV5-1
j_gene: TRBJ2-4
d_gene: TRBD1
abundance: -